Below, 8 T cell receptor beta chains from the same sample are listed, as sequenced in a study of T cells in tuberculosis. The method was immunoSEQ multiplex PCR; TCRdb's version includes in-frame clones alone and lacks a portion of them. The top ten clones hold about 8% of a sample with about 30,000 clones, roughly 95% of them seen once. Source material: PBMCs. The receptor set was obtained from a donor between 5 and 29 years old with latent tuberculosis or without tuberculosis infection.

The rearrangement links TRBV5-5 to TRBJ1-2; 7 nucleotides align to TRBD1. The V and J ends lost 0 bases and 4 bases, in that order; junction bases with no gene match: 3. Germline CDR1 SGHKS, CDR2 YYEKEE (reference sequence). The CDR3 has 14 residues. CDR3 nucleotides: TGTGCCAGCAGCTTGGCAGGGGGGTTCTATGGCTACACCTTC. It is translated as CASSLAGGFYGYTF.

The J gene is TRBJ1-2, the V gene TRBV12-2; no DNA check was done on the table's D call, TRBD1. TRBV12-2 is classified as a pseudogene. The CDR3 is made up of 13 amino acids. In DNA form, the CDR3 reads TGTGCAAGTCGTCCTGGACAGACATATGGCTACACCTTC. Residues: CASRPGQTYGYTF.

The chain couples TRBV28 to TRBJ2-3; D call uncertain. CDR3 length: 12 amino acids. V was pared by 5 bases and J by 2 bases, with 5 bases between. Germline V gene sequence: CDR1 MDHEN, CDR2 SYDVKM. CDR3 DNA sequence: TGTGCCAGCAGTCCCAACACAGATACGCAGTATTTT. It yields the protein CASSPNTDTQYF. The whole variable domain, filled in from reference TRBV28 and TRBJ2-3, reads DVKVTQSSRYLVKRTGEKVFLECVQDMDHENMFWYRQDPGLGLRLIYFSYDVKMKEKGDIPEGYSVSREKKERFSLILESASTNQTSMYLCASSPNTDTQYFGPGTRLTVL.

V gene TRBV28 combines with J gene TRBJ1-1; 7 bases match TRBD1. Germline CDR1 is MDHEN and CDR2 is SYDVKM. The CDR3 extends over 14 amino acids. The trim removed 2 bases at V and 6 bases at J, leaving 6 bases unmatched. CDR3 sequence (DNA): TGTGCCAGCAGTTTAACAGGGGATCGCGCTGAAGCTTTCTTT. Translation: CASSLTGDRAEAFF.

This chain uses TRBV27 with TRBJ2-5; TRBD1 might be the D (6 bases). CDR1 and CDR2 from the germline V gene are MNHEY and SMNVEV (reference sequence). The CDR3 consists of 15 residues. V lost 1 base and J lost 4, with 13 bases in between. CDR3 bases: TGTGCCAGCAGTTTATACTATGGCAGGGGAGAGACCCAGTACTTC. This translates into CASSLYYGRGETQYF.

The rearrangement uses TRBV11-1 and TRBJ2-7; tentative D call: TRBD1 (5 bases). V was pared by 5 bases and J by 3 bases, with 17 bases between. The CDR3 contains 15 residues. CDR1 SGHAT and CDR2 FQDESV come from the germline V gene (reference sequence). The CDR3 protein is CASSPMTEKDYEQYF. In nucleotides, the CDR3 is TGTGCCAGCAGCCCGATGACAGAGAAGGACTACGAGCAGTACTTC.

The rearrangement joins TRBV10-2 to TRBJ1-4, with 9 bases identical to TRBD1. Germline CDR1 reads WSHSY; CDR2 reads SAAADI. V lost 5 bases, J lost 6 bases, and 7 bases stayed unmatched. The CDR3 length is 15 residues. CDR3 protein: CASSRKDRGYEKLFF. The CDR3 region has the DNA TGCGCCAGCAGTCGAAAGGACAGGGGATATGAAAAACTGTTTTTT.

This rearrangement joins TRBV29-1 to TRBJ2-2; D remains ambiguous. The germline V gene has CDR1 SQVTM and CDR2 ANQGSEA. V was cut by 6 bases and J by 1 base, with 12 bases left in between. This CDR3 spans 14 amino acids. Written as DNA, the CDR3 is TGCAGCGTCGCCCAATCGGGGAACACCGGGGAGCTGTTTTTT. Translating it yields CSVAQSGNTGELFF.